The source of this T cell receptor beta chain is a study of T-cell reconstitution after alpha-beta-depleted transplantation in children listed by TCRdb under 2016. The study in broad terms: The study quantitatively tracked T-cell immune reconstitution after TCRalphabeta/CD19-depleted allogeneic hematopoietic cell transplantation in children using TCR repertoire profiling. Overall study results and their limits: Hyperexpanded clone frequencies declined over subsequent months; after one year, T-cell counts and TCRbeta diversity were mostly attributed to newly produced T cells. In some patients, the high TCRbeta diversity seen at day 60 was put down to recipient T cells and intrathymic progenitors that had survived conditioning. Apparently early alphabetaT-cell count recovery about two months after transplant reportedly relied on only several hundred rapidly expanded clones derived from non-depleted graft cells.

Reading the label with the study, this specimen's treatment or condition is: allogeneic hematopoietic cell transplantation with graft depleted of TCRalphabeta T cells and CD19 B cells. The transplant recipients were children given TCRalphabeta/CD19-depleted allogeneic hematopoietic cell grafts. The library was obtained by PCR. Data came from an Illumina HiSeq 2500. Molecular barcoding was employed in the preparation of TCR libraries, with unique molecular identifiers being used to normalize TCRbeta repertoire quantification. Starting from the raw public reads, TCRdb applied fastp trimming at Q25, assembled clones with MiXCR and retained in-frame beta chains. CDR3 protein duplicates are merged, each entry listing the most common genes and DNA. Across this sample there are hundreds of thousands of distinct CDR3 sequences, with 15% to 20% seen only once. The top ten clonotypes cover approximately 28% of the sample.

This clonotype was counted a single time. The antigen it binds to is not known. No much larger clonotype is one base removed from it; base qualities were not supplied. A lone read gives weak evidence. The CDR3 numbers 14 residues from cysteine through phenylalanine. Only the CDR3 part of the read is kept: 42 bases, read in frame from the first base. CDR1 and CDR2 are drawn from the germline V gene: SGHRS, YFSETQ. Here V drops 1 base and J drops 2 bases, and the junction holds 3 bases not matched to any gene. The sequences come from PBMCs, mostly from graft donor cells, collected 360 days after TCRalphabeta/CD19-depleted stem cell transplant. The V and J segments used are TRBV5-1 and TRBJ2-7, and 7 junction bases match TRBD1. The sequence derives from a boy under two years old who had a stem cell transplant for Wiskott-Aldrich syndrome, so the T cells may come from the graft donor. The CDR3 has the sequence CASSLSGQTYEQYF. The sequenced DNA is TGCGCCAGCAGCTTGTCGGGACAGACCTACGAGCAGTACTTC.